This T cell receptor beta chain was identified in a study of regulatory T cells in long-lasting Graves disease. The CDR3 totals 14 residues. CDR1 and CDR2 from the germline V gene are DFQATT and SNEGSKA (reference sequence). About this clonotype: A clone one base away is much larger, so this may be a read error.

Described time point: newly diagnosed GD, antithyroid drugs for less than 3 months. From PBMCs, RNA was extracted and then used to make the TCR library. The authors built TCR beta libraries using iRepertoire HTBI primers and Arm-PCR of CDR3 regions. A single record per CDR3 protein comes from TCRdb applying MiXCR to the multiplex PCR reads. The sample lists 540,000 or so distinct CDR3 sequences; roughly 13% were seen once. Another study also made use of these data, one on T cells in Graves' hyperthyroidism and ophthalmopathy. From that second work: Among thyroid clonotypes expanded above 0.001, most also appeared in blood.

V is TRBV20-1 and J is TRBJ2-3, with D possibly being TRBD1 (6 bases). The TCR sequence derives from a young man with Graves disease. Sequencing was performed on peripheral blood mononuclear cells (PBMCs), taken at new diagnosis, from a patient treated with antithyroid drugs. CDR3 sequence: CSAPPTGYTDAQYF. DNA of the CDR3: TGCAGTGCCCCGCCGACAGGATACACAGATGCGCAGTATTTT.